There are a few counts of the clone carrying this T cell receptor beta chain. Amplification yielded TCR beta CDR3 regions, with RNA transcripts as the source. An initial round of RT-PCR targeting the TCR CDR3 relied on the HTBI primer set. TCRdb called the multiplex PCR reads again in MiXCR, with one record for every CDR3 protein. The sample includes hundreds of thousands of distinct CDR3 sequences, roughly 14% of them seen just once. This specimen belongs to a study of T cells in Graves' hyperthyroidism and ophthalmopathy. The TCR comes from a man between 18 and 35 years old with Graves' ophthalmopathy. Sequenced input: blood.

The DNA of the CDR3 is TGCGCCAGCACCGGACTAGCGGGAGAGATCGAGCAGTACTTC. This gives the protein CASTGLAGEIEQYF. V gene TRBV10-2 combines with J gene TRBJ2-7, with 13 nucleotides matching TRBD2. Germline V gives CDR1 WSHSY, CDR2 SAAADI. The CDR3 loop spans 14 amino acids. V was clipped by 7 bases and J by 6 bases; unmatched bases: 6.